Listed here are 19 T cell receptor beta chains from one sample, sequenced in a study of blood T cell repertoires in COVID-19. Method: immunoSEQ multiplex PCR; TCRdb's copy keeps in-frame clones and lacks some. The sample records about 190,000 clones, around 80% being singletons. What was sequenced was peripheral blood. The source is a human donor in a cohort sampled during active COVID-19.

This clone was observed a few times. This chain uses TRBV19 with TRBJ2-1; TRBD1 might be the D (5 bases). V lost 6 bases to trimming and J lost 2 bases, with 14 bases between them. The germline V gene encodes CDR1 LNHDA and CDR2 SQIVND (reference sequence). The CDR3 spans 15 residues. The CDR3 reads CASSPTAGTYNEQFF. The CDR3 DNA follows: TGTGCCAGTAGCCCGACAGCTGGCACCTACAATGAGCAGTTCTTC.

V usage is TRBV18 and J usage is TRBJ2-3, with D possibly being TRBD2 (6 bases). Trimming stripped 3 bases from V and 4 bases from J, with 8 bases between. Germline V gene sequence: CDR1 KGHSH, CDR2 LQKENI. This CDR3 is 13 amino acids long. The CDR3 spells CASSPRESDTQYF. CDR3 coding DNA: TGTGCCAGCTCACCCCGGGAGTCAGATACGCAGTATTTT.

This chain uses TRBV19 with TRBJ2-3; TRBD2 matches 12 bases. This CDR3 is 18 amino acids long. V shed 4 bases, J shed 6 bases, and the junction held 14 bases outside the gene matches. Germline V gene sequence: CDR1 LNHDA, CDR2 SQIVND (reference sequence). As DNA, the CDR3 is TGTGCCAGTAGTACCACCCGACTAGCGGGAGCGCTTGGGGATACGCAGTATTTT. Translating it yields CASSTTRLAGALGDTQYF.

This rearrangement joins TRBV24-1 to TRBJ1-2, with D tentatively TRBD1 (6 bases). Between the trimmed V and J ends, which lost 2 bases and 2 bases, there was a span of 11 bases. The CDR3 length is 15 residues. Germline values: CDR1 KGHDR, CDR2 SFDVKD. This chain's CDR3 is CATSDSGGQNYGYTF. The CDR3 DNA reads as TGTGCCACCAGTGATTCGGGGGGGCAGAACTATGGCTACACCTTC.

CDR3 DNA sequence: TGTGCCAGCTCACGGGAGGGGGGGCCTGACAATGAGCAGTTCTTC. Residues: CASSREGGPDNEQFF. This chain links TRBV18 with TRBJ2-1; possibly TRBD2 for D (7 bases). V was cut by 4 bases and J by 5 bases, with 15 bases left in between. The germline gives CDR1 KGHSH, CDR2 LQKENI. The CDR3 consists of 15 residues.

This CDR3 reads CASSLDTDWYEQYV. The DNA for the CDR3 is TGTGCCAGCAGCTTAGATACGGACTGGTACGAGCAGTACGTC. The chain uses TRBV11-2 and TRBJ2-7; D perhaps matches TRBD2 (5 bases). The CDR3 covers 14 residues. The V gene lost 0 bases and the J gene lost 4 bases, with 10 bases spanning the gap. The V gene's germline CDR1 is SGHAT and CDR2 FQNNGV.

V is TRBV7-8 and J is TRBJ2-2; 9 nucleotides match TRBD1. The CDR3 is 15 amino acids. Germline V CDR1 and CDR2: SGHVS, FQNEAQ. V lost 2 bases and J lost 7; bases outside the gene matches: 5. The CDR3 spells CASSLRTGGFGELFF. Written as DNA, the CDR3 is TGTGCCAGCAGCTTACGAACAGGGGGCTTCGGGGAGCTGTTTTTT.

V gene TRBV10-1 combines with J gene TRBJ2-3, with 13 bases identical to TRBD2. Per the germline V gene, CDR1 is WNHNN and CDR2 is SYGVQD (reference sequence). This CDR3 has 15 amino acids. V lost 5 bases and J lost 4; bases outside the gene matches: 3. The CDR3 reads CASSRTSGGPDTQYF. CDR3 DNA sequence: TGCGCCAGCAGTAGGACTAGCGGGGGCCCAGATACGCAGTATTTT.

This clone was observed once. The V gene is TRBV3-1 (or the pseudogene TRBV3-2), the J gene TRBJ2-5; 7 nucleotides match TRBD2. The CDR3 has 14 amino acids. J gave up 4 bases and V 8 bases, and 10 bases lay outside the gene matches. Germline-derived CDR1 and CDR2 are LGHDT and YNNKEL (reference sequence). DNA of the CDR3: TGTGCCAGCGTCGATAAGCGGGATAGAGAGACCCAGTACTTC. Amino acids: CASVDKRDRETQYF.

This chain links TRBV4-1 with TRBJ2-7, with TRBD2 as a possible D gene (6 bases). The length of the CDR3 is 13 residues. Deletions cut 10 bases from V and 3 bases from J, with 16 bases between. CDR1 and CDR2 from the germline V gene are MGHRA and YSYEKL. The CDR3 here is CAKWRDPLYEQYF. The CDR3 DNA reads TGCGCCAAGTGGCGGGATCCCCTCTACGAGCAGTACTTC.

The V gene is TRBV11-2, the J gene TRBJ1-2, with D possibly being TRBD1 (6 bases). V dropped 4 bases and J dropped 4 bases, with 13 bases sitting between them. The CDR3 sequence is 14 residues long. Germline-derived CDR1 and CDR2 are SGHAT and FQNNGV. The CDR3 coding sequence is TGTGCCAGCAGCTCAGGGGCGTTCCGCTATGGCTACACCTTC. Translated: CASSSGAFRYGYTF.

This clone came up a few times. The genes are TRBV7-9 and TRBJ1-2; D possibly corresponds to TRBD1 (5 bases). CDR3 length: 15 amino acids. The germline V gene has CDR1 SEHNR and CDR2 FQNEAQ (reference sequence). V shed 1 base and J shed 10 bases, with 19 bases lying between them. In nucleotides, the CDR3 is TGTGCCAGCAGCTTAGGCGCGGGGCGGCCTGCAACCTACACCTTC. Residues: CASSLGAGRPATYTF.

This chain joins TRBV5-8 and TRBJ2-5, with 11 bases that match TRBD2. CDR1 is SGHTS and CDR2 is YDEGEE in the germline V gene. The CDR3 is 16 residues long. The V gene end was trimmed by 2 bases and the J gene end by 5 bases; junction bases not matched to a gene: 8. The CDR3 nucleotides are TGTGCCAGCAGCTTAGAACTAGCGGGGGCAAGTGAGACCCAGTACTTC. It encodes CASSLELAGASETQYF.

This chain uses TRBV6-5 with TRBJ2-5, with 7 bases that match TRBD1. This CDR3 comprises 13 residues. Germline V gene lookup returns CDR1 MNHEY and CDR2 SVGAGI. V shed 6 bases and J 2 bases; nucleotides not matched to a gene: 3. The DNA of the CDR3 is TGTGCCAGCAGGACAGGGCTGCAAGAGACCCAGTACTTC. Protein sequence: CASRTGLQETQYF.

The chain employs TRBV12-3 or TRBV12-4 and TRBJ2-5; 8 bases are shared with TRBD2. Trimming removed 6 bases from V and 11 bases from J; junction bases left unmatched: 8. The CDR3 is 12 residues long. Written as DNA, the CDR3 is TGTGCCAGCAGCTATCCGGGACTAGGGCAGTACTTC. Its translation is CASSYPGLGQYF.

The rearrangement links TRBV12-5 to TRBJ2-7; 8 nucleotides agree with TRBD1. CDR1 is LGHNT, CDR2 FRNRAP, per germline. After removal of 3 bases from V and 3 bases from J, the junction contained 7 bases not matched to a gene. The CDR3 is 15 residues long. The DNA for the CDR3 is TGTGCTAGTGGTTTTTCCAGGGACAGGCACTACGAGCAGTACGTC. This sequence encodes CASGFSRDRHYEQYV.

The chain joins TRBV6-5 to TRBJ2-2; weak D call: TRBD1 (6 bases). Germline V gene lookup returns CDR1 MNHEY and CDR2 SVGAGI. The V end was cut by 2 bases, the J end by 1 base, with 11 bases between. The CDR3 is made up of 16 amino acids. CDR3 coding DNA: TGTGCCAGCAGTTACCAAACAGGGAGGAACACCGGGGAGCTGTTTTTT. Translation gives CASSYQTGRNTGELFF.

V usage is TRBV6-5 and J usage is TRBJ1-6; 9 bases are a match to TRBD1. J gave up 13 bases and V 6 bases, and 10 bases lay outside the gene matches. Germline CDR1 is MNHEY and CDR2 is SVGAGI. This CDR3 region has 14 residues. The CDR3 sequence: CASRERDREWPLHF. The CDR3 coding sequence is TGTGCCAGCAGGGAGCGGGACAGGGAGTGGCCCCTCCACTTT.

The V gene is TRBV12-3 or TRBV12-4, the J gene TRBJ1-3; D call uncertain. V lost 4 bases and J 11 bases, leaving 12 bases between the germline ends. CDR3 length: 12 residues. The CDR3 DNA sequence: TGTGCCAGCAGTTCCCAGGTTGAACCCATATATTTT. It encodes CASSSQVEPIYF.